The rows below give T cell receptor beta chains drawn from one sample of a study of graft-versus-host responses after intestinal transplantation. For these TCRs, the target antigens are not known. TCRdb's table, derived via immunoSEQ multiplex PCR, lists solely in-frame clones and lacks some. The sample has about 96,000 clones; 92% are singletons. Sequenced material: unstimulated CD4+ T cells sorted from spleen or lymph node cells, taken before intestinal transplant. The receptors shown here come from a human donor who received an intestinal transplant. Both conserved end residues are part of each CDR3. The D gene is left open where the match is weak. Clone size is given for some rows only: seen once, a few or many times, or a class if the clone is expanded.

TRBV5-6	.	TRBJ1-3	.	TGTGCCAGCAGCCTAAAGCCGGGAATGGCTTACACCATATATTTT	CASSLKPGMAYTIYF
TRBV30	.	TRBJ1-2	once	TGTGCCTGGAGCGAGACAGGCCTGAACTATGGCTACACCTTC	CAWSETGLNYGYTF
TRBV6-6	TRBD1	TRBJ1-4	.	TGTGCCAGCAGCAAGGACAGGGGCACCATGGAAAAACTGTTTTTT	CASSKDRGTMEKLFF
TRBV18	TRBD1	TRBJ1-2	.	TGTGCCAGCTCACCGGCCGGGACAGGCTATGGCTACACCTTC	CASSPAGTGYGYTF
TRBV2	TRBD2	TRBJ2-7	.	TGTGCCAGCAGACTAGCGGGAGGGCCCTACGAGCAGTACTTC	CASRLAGGPYEQYF
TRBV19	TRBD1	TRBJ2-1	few	TGTGCCAGTAGAACACCCCGACAGGGCAGGAATGAGCAGTTCTTC	CASRTPRQGRNEQFF
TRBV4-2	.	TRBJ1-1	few	TGTGCCAGCAGCCAAGATGGGGCGAACACTGAAGCTTTCTTT	CASSQDGANTEAFF
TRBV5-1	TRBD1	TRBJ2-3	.	TGCGCCAGCAGCTTGGGAGGGGGCCCAAGAACAGATACGCAGTATTTT	CASSLGGGPRTDTQYF
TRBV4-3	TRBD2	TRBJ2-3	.	TGCGCCAGCAGCCCCCATAGCGGGGGGGCAGATACGCAGTATTTT	CASSPHSGGADTQYF
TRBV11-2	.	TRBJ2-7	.	TGTGCCAGCAGCTCCATACCTAGGCCCCACGAGCAGTACTTC	CASSSIPRPHEQYF
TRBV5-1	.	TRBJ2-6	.	TGCGCCAGCAGCCCACAGGCCCTCTCTGGGGCCAACGTCCTGACTTTC	CASSPQALSGANVLTF
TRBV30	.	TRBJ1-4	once	TGTGCCTGGAGTTCAGGTGAAAAACTGTTTTTT	CAWSSGEKLFF
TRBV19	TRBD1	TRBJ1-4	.	TGTGCCAGTAGGCGACAGGGCTATAATGAAAAACTGTTTTTT	CASRRQGYNEKLFF
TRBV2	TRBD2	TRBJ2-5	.	TGTGCCAGCAGCGGGAGGGTACAAGAGACCCAGTACTTC	CASSGRVQETQYF
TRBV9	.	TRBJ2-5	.	TGTGCCAGCAGCGTGGGGGCGGGAGAGATGCCGGAGACCCAGTACTTC	CASSVGAGEMPETQYF
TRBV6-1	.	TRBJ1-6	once	TGTGCCAGCAGGACAGAACTTTATAATTCACCCCTCCACTTT	CASRTELYNSPLHF
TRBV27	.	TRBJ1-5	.	TGTGCCAGCAAGGGTACCCGACAGCGCAATCAGCCCCAGCATTTT	CASKGTRQRNQPQHF
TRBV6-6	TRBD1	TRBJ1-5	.	TGTGCCAGCAGAGGGGGGACAGTAGGGCAGCCCCAGCATTTT	CASRGGTVGQPQHF
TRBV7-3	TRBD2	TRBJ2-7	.	TGTGCCAGCAGCACGGGACTAGCGGGGGGCGAGCAGTACTTC	CASSTGLAGGEQYF
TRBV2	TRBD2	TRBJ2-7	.	TGTGCCAGCAGTTTTAGGCGGGAGGGTGACGAGCAGTACTTC	CASSFRREGDEQYF
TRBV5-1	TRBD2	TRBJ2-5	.	TGCGCCAGCAGCTTGTCACTAGCGGGAGAAGAGACCCAGTACTTC	CASSLSLAGEETQYF
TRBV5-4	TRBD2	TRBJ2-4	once	TGTGCCAGCAGCTTGGGGGGGGGAGCCAAAAACATTCAGTACTTC	CASSLGGGAKNIQYF
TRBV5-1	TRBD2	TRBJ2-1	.	TGCGCCAGCAGTACTAGCGGGCCCAACAATGAGCAGTTCTTC	CASSTSGPNNEQFF
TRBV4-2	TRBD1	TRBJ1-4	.	TGTGCCAGCAGCCTCCAGGGGGCAGGGGGCGAAAAACTGTTTTTT	CASSLQGAGGEKLFF